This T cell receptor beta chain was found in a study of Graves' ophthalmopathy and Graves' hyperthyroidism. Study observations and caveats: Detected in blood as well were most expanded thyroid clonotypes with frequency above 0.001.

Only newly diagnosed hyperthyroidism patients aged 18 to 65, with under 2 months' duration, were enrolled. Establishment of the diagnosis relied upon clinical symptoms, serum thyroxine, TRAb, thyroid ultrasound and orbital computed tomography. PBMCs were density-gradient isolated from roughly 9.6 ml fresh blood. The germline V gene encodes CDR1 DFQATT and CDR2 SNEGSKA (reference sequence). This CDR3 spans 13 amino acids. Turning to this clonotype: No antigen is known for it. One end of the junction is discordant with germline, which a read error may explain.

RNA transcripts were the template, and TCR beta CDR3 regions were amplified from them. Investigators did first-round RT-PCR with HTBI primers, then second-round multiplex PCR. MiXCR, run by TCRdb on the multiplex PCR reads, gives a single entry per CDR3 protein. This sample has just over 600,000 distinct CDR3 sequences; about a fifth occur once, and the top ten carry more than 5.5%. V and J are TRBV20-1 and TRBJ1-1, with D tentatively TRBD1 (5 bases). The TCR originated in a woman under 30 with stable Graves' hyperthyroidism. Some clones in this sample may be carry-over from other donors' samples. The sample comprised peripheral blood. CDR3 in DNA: TGCAGTGCTCATAGACAGATGTACACTGATGCTTTCTTT. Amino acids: CSAHRQMYTDAFF.